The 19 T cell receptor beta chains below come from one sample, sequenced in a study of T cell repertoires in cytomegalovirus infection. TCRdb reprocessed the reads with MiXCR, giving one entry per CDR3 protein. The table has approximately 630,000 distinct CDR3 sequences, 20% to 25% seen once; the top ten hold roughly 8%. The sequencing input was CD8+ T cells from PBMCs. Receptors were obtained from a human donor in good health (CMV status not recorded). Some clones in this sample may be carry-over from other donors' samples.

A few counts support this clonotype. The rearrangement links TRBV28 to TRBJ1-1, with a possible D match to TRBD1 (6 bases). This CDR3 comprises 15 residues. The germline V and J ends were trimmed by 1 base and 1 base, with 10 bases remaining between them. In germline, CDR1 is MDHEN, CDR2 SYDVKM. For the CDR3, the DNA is TGTGCCAGCAGTTTATATCGGGGGCGGAACACTGAAGCTTTCTTT. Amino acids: CASSLYRGRNTEAFF.

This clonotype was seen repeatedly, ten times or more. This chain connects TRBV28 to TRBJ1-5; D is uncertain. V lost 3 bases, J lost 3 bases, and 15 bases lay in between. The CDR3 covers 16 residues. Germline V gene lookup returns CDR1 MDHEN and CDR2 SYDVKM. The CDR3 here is CASSFSYDVINQPQHF. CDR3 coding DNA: TGTGCCAGCAGTTTCTCTTACGACGTTATCAATCAGCCCCAGCATTTT.

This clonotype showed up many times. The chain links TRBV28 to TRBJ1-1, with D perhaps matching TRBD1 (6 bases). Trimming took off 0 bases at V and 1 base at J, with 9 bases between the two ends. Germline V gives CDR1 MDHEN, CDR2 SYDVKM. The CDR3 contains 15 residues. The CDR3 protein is CASSLWGAQNTEAFF. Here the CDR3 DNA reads TGTGCCAGCAGTTTATGGGGGGCCCAGAACACTGAAGCTTTCTTT.

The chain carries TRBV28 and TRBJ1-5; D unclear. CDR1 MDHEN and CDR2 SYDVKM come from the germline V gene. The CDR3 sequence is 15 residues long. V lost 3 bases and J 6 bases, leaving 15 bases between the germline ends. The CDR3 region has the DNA TGTGCCAGCAGTTTTGTCCGCCGGGGAGGTCAGCCCCAGCATTTT. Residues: CASSFVRRGGQPQHF.

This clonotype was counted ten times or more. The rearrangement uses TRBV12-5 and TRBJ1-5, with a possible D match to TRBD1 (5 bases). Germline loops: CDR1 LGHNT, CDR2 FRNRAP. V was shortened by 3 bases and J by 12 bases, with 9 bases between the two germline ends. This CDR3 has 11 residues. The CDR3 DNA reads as TGTGCTAGTGGTTTACCGGGACTCCAGCATTTT. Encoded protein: CASGLPGLQHF.

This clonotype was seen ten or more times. The CDR3 reads CASSLDGEIQETQYF. The CDR3, as DNA: TGTGCCAGCAGCCTGGACGGGGAGATCCAAGAGACCCAGTACTTC. This sequence joins TRBV28 and TRBJ2-5, with D possibly being TRBD2 (5 bases). V was cut by 6 bases and J by 1 base, with 15 bases left in between. CDR1 and CDR2 from the germline V gene are MDHEN and SYDVKM. This CDR3 is 15 amino acids long.

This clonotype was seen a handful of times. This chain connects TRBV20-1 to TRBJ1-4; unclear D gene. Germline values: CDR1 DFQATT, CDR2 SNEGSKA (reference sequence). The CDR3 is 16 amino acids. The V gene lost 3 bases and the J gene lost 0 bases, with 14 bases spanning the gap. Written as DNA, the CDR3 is TGCAGTGCTAGGGCTCCGGGCCCGACAACTAATGAAAAACTGTTTTTT. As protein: CSARAPGPTTNEKLFF.

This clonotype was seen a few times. The CDR3 loop is CASSLEISSGNTIYF. The DNA for the CDR3 is TGTGCCAGCAGCCTCGAGATTAGCTCTGGAAACACCATATATTTT. V and J are TRBV7-6 and TRBJ1-3; D is unclear. The CDR3 extends over 15 amino acids. From germline, CDR1 is SGHVS and CDR2 FNYEAQ. V shed 5 bases and J shed 0 bases, with 11 bases lying between them.

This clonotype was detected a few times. The CDR3 coding sequence is TGCAGTGCTAGAGAGACAGGGAAATCAGATACGCAGTATTTT. It codes for CSARETGKSDTQYF. The chain combines TRBV20-1 with TRBJ2-3; 7 positions agree with TRBD1. Unmatched junction bases numbered 4, after V lost 0 bases and J lost 4 bases. Per germline, CDR1 DFQATT and CDR2 SNEGSKA (reference sequence). This CDR3 region has 14 residues.

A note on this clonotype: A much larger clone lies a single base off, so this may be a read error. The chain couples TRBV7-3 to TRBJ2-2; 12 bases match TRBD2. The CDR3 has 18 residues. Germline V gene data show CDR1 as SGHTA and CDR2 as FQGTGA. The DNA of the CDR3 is TGTGCCGGCAGCTTAACGTGGACTAGCGGGAACGGCGCCGGGGAGCTGTTTTTT. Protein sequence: CAGSLTWTSGNGAGELFF.

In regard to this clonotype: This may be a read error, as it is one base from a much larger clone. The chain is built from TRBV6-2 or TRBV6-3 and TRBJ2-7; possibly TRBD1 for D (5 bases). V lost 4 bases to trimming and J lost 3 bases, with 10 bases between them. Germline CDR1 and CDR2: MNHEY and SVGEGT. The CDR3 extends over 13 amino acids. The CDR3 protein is CASSSRGIYEQYV. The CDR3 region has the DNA TGTGCCAGCAGTTCTAGGGGAATCTACGAGCAGTACGTC.

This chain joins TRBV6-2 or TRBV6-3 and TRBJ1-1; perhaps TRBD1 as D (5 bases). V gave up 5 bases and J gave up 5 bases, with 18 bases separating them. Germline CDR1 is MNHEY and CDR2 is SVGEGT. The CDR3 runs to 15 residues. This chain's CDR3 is CASSTTGGAGTEAFF. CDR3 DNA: TGTGCCAGCAGTACGACCGGGGGAGCGGGAACTGAAGCTTTCTTT.

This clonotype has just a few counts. CDR3 protein: CASSETGTNEQYF. The CDR3 DNA follows: TGTGCCAGCAGTGAAACCGGGACTAACGAGCAGTACTTC. This sequence joins TRBV27 and TRBJ2-7, with 7 bases lining up with TRBD2. Germline loops: CDR1 MNHEY, CDR2 SMNVEV (reference sequence). This CDR3 spans 13 amino acids. The ends lost 5 bases at V and 5 bases at J; junction bases unmatched: 6.

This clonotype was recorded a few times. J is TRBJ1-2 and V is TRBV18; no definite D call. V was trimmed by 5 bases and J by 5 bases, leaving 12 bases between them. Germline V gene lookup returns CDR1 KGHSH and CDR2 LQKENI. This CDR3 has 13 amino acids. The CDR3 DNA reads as TGTGCCAGCTCAACTTCGGACGGGTATGGCTACACCTTC. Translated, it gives CASSTSDGYGYTF.

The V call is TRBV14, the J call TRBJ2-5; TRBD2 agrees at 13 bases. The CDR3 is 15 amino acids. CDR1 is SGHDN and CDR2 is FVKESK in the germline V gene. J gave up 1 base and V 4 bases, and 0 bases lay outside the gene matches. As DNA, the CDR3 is TGTGCCAGCAGCCGGACTAGCGGGGGCCAAGAGACCCAGTACTTC. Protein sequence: CASSRTSGGQETQYF.

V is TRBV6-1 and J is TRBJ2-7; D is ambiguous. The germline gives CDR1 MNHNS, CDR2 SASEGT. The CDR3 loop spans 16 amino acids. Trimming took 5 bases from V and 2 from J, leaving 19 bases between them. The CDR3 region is CASSWLVSPIPYEQYF. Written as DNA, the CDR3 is TGTGCCAGCAGTTGGCTCGTCAGCCCTATCCCCTACGAGCAGTACTTC.

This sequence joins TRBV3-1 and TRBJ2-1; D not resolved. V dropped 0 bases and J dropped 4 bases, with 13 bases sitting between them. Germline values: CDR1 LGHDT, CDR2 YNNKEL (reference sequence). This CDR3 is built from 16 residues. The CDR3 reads CASSQEGVPRYNEQFF. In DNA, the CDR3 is TGTGCCAGCAGCCAAGAAGGTGTCCCCAGGTACAATGAGCAGTTCTTC.

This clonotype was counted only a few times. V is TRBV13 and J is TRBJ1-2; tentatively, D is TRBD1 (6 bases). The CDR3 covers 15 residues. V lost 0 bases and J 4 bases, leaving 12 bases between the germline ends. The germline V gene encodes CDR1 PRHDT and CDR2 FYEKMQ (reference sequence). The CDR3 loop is CASSLGGGRGYGYTF. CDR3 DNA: TGTGCCAGCAGCTTAGGCGGGGGCCGGGGCTATGGCTACACCTTC.

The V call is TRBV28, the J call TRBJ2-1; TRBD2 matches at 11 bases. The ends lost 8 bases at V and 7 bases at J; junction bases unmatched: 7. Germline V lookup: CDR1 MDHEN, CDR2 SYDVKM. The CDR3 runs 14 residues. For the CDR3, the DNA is TGTGCCAGCGTAGCGGGGGGGCTGGGGAATGAGCAGTTCTTC. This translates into CASVAGGLGNEQFF.